This passage covers 9 T cell receptor beta chains from one sample sequenced in a study of control samples from healthy donors and cancer patients. Profiling relied on immunoSEQ multiplex PCR, and the TCRdb table lists in-frame clones only, not all of them. This sample yields 150,000 to 190,000 clones, of which over 85% are seen a single time; under 2.5% belongs to the top ten. Sequencing was performed on blood. These receptors all come from a man aged 45-65 years in good health.

The V and J genes are TRBV6-1 and TRBJ2-7; 9 nucleotides line up with TRBD1. After removal of 2 bases from V and 3 bases from J, the junction contained 5 bases not matched to a gene. Germline CDR1 and CDR2: MNHNS and SASEGT. The CDR3 is 15 residues long. The CDR3 DNA reads TGTGCCAGCAGTGAACCGGGACAGGGATACTACGAGCAGTACTTC. This gives the protein CASSEPGQGYYEQYF.

The chain uses TRBV12-3 or TRBV12-4 and TRBJ2-6, with unresolved D. V shed 2 bases and J shed 1 base, with 0 bases lying between them. This CDR3 is 13 amino acids long. This CDR3 is CASSLSGANVLTF. The CDR3 nucleotides read TGTGCCAGCAGTTTATCTGGGGCCAACGTCCTGACTTTC.

J is TRBJ2-1 and V is TRBV5-4; D is possibly TRBD2 (6 bases). CDR3 length: 16 amino acids. V was cut by 2 bases and J by 6 bases, with 18 bases left in between. CDR1 and CDR2 (germline): SGHNT, YYREEE (reference sequence). CDR3 sequence: CASSFGGGTVRNEQFF. In nucleotides, the CDR3 is TGTGCCAGCAGCTTCGGAGGCGGGACTGTGCGCAATGAGCAGTTCTTC.

This clone was observed a single time. This chain links TRBV7-9 with TRBJ1-1, with D uncertain. This CDR3 contains 14 residues. Trimming left V 5 bases short and J 0 bases short, with 10 bases between. CDR1 is SEHNR, CDR2 FQNEAQ, per germline (reference sequence). The CDR3 spells CASSPQVMNTEAFF. The DNA for the CDR3 is TGTGCCAGCAGCCCTCAGGTAATGAACACTGAAGCTTTCTTT.

A remark on this clone: Other DNA sequences in this sample translate to the same CDR3. CDR3 DNA sequence: TGTGCCAGCAGTTTGGACCGAAGCTATGGCTACACCTTC. Protein sequence: CASSLDRSYGYTF. The chain uses TRBV27 and TRBJ1-2, with D hard to call. Trimming shortened V by 3 bases and J by 4 bases, and 9 bases separated the two germline ends. The CDR3 loop spans 13 amino acids. CDR1 and CDR2 (germline): MNHEY, SMNVEV (reference sequence).

The V call is TRBV28, the J call TRBJ2-3; 8 nucleotides agree with TRBD2. Germline V lookup: CDR1 MDHEN, CDR2 SYDVKM. This CDR3 region has 17 residues. Unmatched junction bases numbered 16, after V lost 6 bases and J lost 5 bases. CDR3 in amino acids: CASSPAGAAGAIDTQYF. The CDR3, as DNA: TGTGCCAGCAGCCCCGCGGGGGCAGCGGGAGCAATAGATACGCAGTATTTT. The full variable domain, its missing parts supplied by reference TRBV28 and TRBJ2-3, is DVKVTQSSRYLVKRTGEKVFLECVQDMDHENMFWYRQDPGLGLRLIYFSYDVKMKEKGDIPEGYSVSREKKERFSLILESASTNQTSMYLCASSPAGAAGAIDTQYFGPGTRLTVL.

V and J are TRBV7-2 and TRBJ1-4; D unclear. There are 13 residues in the CDR3. V lost 5 bases and J lost 10, with 14 bases in between. The V gene's germline CDR1 is SGHTA and CDR2 FQGNSA. CDR3 coding DNA: TGTGCCAGCAGCCCGGAGGGTAGTGGAAAACTGTTTTTT. Translated: CASSPEGSGKLFF.

The genes are TRBV7-8 and TRBJ1-6; D unclear. V was pared by 3 bases and J by 7 bases, with 10 bases between. Per germline, CDR1 SGHVS and CDR2 FQNEAQ. The CDR3 length is 14 residues. This CDR3 reads CASSFAQRNSPLHF. The CDR3 coding sequence is TGTGCCAGCAGCTTCGCCCAAAGGAATTCACCCCTCCACTTT.

This chain links TRBV5-1 with TRBJ2-1, with 11 bases lining up with TRBD2. The CDR3 has 16 residues. Trimming at V came to 4 bases and at J to 5 bases, leaving 8 bases not matched to a gene. CDR1 is SGHRS and CDR2 is YFSETQ in the germline V gene. DNA of the CDR3: TGCGCCAGCAGCCCCTATAGCGGGAGGGCCGACAATGAGCAGTTCTTC. The encoded protein is CASSPYSGRADNEQFF.